These 19 T cell receptor beta chains share one sample of origin, sequenced in a study of T-cell reconstitution after alpha-beta-depleted transplantation in children. For TCRbeta, the library was prepared with unique molecular identifiers. TCRdb used MiXCR to reprocess the PCR reads, holding one entry per CDR3 protein. The sample lists hundreds of thousands of distinct CDR3 sequences; over 8% were seen once. The material was PBMCs from the stem cell graft donor, obtained from the stem cell graft. These receptors all come from a human donor who donated a stem cell graft to a child with SCID.

This clonotype was observed a few times. The V gene is TRBV12-3 or TRBV12-4, the J gene TRBJ2-7; TRBD1 matches 10 bases. CDR3 length equals 14 residues. The V and J ends lost 6 bases and 3 bases, in that order; junction bases with no gene match: 5. CDR3 bases: TGTGCCAGCAGGCCGGGACAGGGGATCTACGAGCAGTACTTC. This translates into CASRPGQGIYEQYF.

This chain connects TRBV20-1 to TRBJ2-1; 7 bases align to TRBD1. The ends lost 5 bases at V and 2 bases at J; junction bases unmatched: 6. This CDR3 spans 14 amino acids. CDR1 is DFQATT and CDR2 is SNEGSKA in the germline V gene (reference sequence). This chain's CDR3 is CSASPGTAYNEQFF. The CDR3 region has the DNA TGCAGTGCTTCTCCCGGGACAGCCTACAATGAGCAGTTCTTC.

The chain links TRBV20-1 to TRBJ1-1; 9 bases align to TRBD1. The V and J ends lost 5 bases and 3 bases, in that order; junction bases with no gene match: 4. There are 13 residues in the CDR3. Germline V gene sequence: CDR1 DFQATT, CDR2 SNEGSKA (reference sequence). CDR3 loop: CSALDRGDTEAFF. DNA of the CDR3: TGCAGTGCTTTGGACAGGGGAGACACTGAAGCTTTCTTT.

This clonotype occurred many times. This chain links TRBV12-5 with TRBJ2-2; no clear D. The CDR3 spans 12 residues. Per germline, CDR1 LGHNT and CDR2 FRNRAP. V was pared by 0 bases and J by 9 bases, with 5 bases between. DNA for the CDR3: TGTGCTAGTGGTTTGGTATCGTGGGAGCTGTTTTTT. Its protein product is CASGLVSWELFF.

The chain carries TRBV12-3 or TRBV12-4 and TRBJ2-3; possibly TRBD2 for D (7 bases). This CDR3 region has 13 residues. Between the trimmed V and J ends, which lost 6 bases and 9 bases, there was a span of 16 bases. The CDR3 nucleotides read TGTGCCAGCAGCTCTTTGGGGGGGCAAACGCAGTATTTT. Amino acids: CASSSLGGQTQYF.

This clonotype was picked up many times. The J gene is TRBJ2-2, the V gene TRBV11-3, with 8 positions matching TRBD1. V trimming: 5 bases; J trimming: 7 bases; junction bases outside the gene matches: 6. Germline CDR1 is SGHNT and CDR2 is YENEEA. The CDR3 is 14 residues long. The CDR3 reads CASSPRGQNGELFF. CDR3 bases: TGTGCCAGCAGCCCCAGGGGGCAGAACGGGGAGCTGTTTTTT.

This clonotype turned up a few times. The chain employs TRBV27 and TRBJ2-1; 8 bases match TRBD2. The CDR3 extends over 15 amino acids. Germline loops: CDR1 MNHEY, CDR2 SMNVEV (reference sequence). The trim removed 2 bases at V and 8 bases at J, leaving 8 bases unmatched. CDR3 DNA: TGTGCCAGCAGTTTAGCCACGCGGGGGGTCGATGAGCAGTTCTTC. It translates to CASSLATRGVDEQFF.

The chain recombines TRBV28 with TRBJ1-1; weak D call: TRBD1 (5 bases). The ends were cut back, 1 base at V and 7 bases at J, with 7 bases in the middle. This CDR3 has 12 amino acids. Germline loops: CDR1 MDHEN, CDR2 SYDVKM. The CDR3 sequence: CASSLFDSEAFF. The CDR3 nucleotides are TGTGCCAGCAGTTTATTCGACAGTGAAGCTTTCTTT. Full variable domain (remainder filled in from reference TRBV28 and TRBJ1-1): DVKVTQSSRYLVKRTGEKVFLECVQDMDHENMFWYRQDPGLGLRLIYFSYDVKMKEKGDIPEGYSVSREKKERFSLILESASTNQTSMYLCASSLFDSEAFFGQGTRLTVV.

The chain employs TRBV10-3 and TRBJ2-7; TRBD1 matches at 12 bases. V dropped 6 bases and J dropped 4; count of bases not matched to a gene: 4. The CDR3 extends over 14 amino acids. Germline assignment: CDR1 ENHRY and CDR2 SYGVKD. The CDR3 reads CAISAGQGAYEQYF. The CDR3 region has the DNA TGTGCCATCAGCGCGGGACAGGGGGCTTACGAGCAGTACTTC.

The rearrangement joins TRBV18 to TRBJ2-3, with TRBD2 as a possible D gene (5 bases). In germline, CDR1 is KGHSH, CDR2 LQKENI. The CDR3 has 16 residues. The V and J ends lost 3 bases and 9 bases respectively, with 22 bases between them. The CDR3 region is CASSPTYSLGIGTQYF. Here the CDR3 DNA reads TGTGCCAGCTCACCGACATACTCACTAGGGATTGGGACGCAGTATTTT.

This clonotype has at least ten counts. The gene calls are TRBV11-2 and TRBJ2-5; no definite D call. The V end lost 3 bases, the J end lost 1 base, and 15 bases lay between the germline ends. The CDR3 contains 16 residues. Germline CDR1 and CDR2: SGHAT and FQNNGV. The CDR3 loop reads CASSFWANLLQETQYF. In DNA, the CDR3 is TGTGCCAGCAGCTTTTGGGCAAACCTCCTCCAAGAGACCCAGTACTTC.

This clonotype was detected ten times or more. This chain uses TRBV12-3 or TRBV12-4 with TRBJ2-7, with TRBD1 matching over 7 bases. Losses at the gene ends were 5 bases for V and 6 bases for J; bases not matched to a gene: 7. CDR3 length: 13 amino acids. The CDR3 DNA reads as TGTGCCAGCAGTCCCAGGGACAGAACCGAGCAGTACTTC. It codes for CASSPRDRTEQYF.

There are a few counts of this clonotype. V and J are TRBV12-3 or TRBV12-4 and TRBJ2-7; D might be TRBD1 or TRBD2, each matching 7 bases. The CDR3 loop spans 14 amino acids. Trimming took off 6 bases at V and 2 bases at J, with 14 bases between the two ends. CDR3 sequence: CASRLTGTTYEQYF. In nucleotides, the CDR3 is TGTGCCAGCAGGTTGACAGGGACTACCTACGAGCAGTACTTC.

This clonotype showed up just a few times. The chain couples TRBV20-1 to TRBJ2-1; 9 positions match TRBD2. V shed 3 bases, J shed 8 bases, and the junction held 11 bases outside the gene matches. In germline, CDR1 is DFQATT, CDR2 SNEGSKA (reference sequence). This CDR3 region has 15 residues. The CDR3 sequence is CSARDGSGGWDEQFF. CDR3 nucleotide sequence: TGCAGTGCTAGGGATGGTAGCGGGGGCTGGGATGAGCAGTTCTTC.

This clonotype was found a few times. This chain joins TRBV5-1 and TRBJ2-2, with D uncertain. This CDR3 comprises 12 residues. Trimming took 4 bases from V and 8 from J, leaving 9 bases between them. The germline V gene has CDR1 SGHRS and CDR2 YFSETQ. The CDR3 reads CASSIDLGELFF. As DNA, the CDR3 is TGCGCCAGCAGCATCGACTTGGGGGAGCTGTTTTTT.

V is TRBV6-5 and J is TRBJ2-7, with D tentatively TRBD1 (5 bases). Deletions cut 8 bases from V and 2 bases from J, with 16 bases between. CDR3 length: 14 amino acids. The germline CDR1 and CDR2 sequences are MNHEY and SVGAGI. The chain's CDR3 is CASYAQGDTYEQYF. The CDR3 DNA reads as TGTGCCAGCTATGCCCAGGGTGATACCTACGAGCAGTACTTC.

This rearrangement joins TRBV7-8 to TRBJ2-5; possibly TRBD2 for D (6 bases). Germline CDR1 SGHVS, CDR2 FQNEAQ. Trimming pared 5 bases from V and 0 bases from J, leaving 10 bases between. CDR3 length equals 14 residues. The CDR3 is CASSPWRDQETQYF. Written as DNA, the CDR3 is TGTGCCAGCAGCCCTTGGAGGGACCAAGAGACCCAGTACTTC. Full variable domain (rest looked up from reference TRBV7-8 and TRBJ2-5): GAGVSQSPRYKVAKRGQDVALRCDPISGHVSLFWYQQALGQGPEFLTYFQNEAQLDKSGLPSDRFFAERPEGSVSTLKIQRTQQEDSAVYLCASSPWRDQETQYFGPGTRLLVL.

This clonotype was observed at least ten times. This sequence joins TRBV11-1 and TRBJ2-3, with 8 bases fitting TRBD2. In germline, CDR1 is SGHAT, CDR2 FQDESV (reference sequence). This CDR3 is 18 amino acids long. V trimming: 1 base; J trimming: 2 bases; junction bases outside the gene matches: 11. This chain's CDR3 is CASSLEGPGGALTDTQYF. CDR3 sequence (DNA): TGTGCCAGCAGCTTAGAAGGTCCCGGGGGGGCTCTCACAGATACGCAGTATTTT. Using reference TRBV11-1 and TRBJ2-3 for the parts outside the CDR3, the full variable domain is EAEVAQSPRYKITEKSQAVAFWCDPISGHATLYWYRQILGQGPELLVQFQDESVVDDSQLPKDRFSAERLKGVDSTLKIQPAELGDSAMYLCASSLEGPGGALTDTQYFGPGTRLTVL.

Ten or more counts support this clonotype. This sequence joins TRBV2 and TRBJ2-7, with no clear D. V was pared by 3 bases and J by 0 bases, with 12 bases between. The CDR3 is 15 amino acids. Germline-derived CDR1 and CDR2 are SNHLY and FYNNEI. CDR3 protein: CASSEAGKLSYEQYF. CDR3 DNA: TGTGCCAGCAGTGAGGCAGGCAAACTCTCCTACGAGCAGTACTTC.